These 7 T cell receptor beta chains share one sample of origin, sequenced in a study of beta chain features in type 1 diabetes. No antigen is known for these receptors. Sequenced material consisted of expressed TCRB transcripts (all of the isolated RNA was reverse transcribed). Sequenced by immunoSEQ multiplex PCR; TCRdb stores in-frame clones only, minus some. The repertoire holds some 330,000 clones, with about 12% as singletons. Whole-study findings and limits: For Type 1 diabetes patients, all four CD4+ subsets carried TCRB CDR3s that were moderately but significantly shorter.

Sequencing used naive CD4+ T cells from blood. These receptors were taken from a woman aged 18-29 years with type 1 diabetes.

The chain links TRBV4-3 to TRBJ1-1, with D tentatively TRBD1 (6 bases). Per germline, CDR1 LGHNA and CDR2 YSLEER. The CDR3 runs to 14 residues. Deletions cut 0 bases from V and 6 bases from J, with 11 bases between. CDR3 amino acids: CASSQETGGSEAFF. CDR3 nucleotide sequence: TGCGCCAGCAGCCAAGAGACAGGTGGATCTGAAGCTTTCTTT.

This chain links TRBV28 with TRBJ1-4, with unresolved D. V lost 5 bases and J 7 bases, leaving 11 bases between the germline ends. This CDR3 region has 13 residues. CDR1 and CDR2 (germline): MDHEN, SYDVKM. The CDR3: CASSKGDLEKLFF. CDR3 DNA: TGTGCCAGCAGTAAGGGAGACCTTGAAAAACTGTTTTTT.

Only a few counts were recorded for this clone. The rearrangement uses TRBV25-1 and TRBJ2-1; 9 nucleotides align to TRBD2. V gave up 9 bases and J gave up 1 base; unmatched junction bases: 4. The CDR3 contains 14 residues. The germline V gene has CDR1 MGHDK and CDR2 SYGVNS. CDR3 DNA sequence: TGTGCCAGTCTTAGCGGGGGATCCTACAATGAGCAGTTCTTC. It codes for CASLSGGSYNEQFF.

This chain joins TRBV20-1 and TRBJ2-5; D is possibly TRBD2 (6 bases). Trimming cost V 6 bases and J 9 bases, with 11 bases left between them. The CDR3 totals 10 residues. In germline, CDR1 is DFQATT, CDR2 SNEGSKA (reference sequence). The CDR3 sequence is CSAAGGSQYF. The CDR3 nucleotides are TGCAGTGCCGCCGGGGGATCCCAGTACTTC.

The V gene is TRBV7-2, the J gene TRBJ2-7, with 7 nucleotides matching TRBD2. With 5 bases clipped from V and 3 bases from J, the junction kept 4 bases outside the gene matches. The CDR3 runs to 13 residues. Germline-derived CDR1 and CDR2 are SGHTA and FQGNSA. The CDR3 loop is CASSPGGVYEQYF. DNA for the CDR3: TGTGCCAGCAGCCCGGGGGGAGTCTACGAGCAGTACTTC. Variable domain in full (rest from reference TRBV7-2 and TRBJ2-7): GAGVSQSPSNKVTEKGKDVELRCDPISGHTALYWYRQSLGQGLEFLIYFQGNSAPDKSGLPSDRFSAERTGGSVSTLTIQRTQQEDSAVYLCASSPGGVYEQYFGPGTRLTVT.

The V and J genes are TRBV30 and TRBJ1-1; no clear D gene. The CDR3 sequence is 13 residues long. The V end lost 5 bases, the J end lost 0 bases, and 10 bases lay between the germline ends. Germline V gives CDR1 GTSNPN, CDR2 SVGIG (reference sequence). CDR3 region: CAWSAGMNTEAFF. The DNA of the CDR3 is TGTGCCTGGTCCGCAGGAATGAACACTGAAGCTTTCTTT. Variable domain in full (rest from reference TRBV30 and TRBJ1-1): SQTIHQWPATLVQPVGSPLSLECTVEGTSNPNLYWYRQAAGRGLQLLFYSVGIGQISSEVPQNLSASRPQDRQFILSSKKLLLSDSGFYLCAWSAGMNTEAFFGQGTRLTVV.

For the CDR3, the DNA is TGTGCCAGCCACCGGTCAAGCTCCTACAATGAGCAGTTCTTC. Amino acid sequence: CASHRSSSYNEQFF. The V and J genes are TRBV18 and TRBJ2-1, with D unclear. The CDR3 is 14 amino acids. V was clipped by 8 bases and J by 0 bases, with 11 bases between them. CDR1 is KGHSH and CDR2 is LQKENI in the germline V gene.